A single sample gave rise to the 10 T cell receptor beta chains below, sequenced in a study of T cell responses to AZD1222 COVID-19 vaccine. The assay was immunoSEQ multiplex PCR, and TCRdb's table has in-frame clones only and misses some. Of tens of thousands of clones detected, 87% appear once; the ten largest clones hold around 10%. Specimen: peripheral blood, collected 28 days after the second AZD1222 dose. The receptors were sampled from an adult who received the AZD1222 COVID-19 vaccine.

The V gene is TRBV30, the J gene TRBJ2-1; TRBD2 matches 8 bases. Per the germline V gene, CDR1 is GTSNPN and CDR2 is SVGIG (reference sequence). The CDR3 extends over 16 amino acids. V was clipped by 4 bases and J by 7 bases; unmatched bases: 15. As DNA, the CDR3 is TGTGCCTGGAAACTTCCCCAGCGGGGGAGGGGTAATGAGCAGTTCTTC. Translation gives CAWKLPQRGRGNEQFF.

This chain joins TRBV19 and TRBJ2-7, with D possibly matching TRBD2 (5 bases). The germline CDR1 and CDR2 sequences are LNHDA and SQIVND (reference sequence). This CDR3 has 15 amino acids. V gave up 5 bases and J gave up 1 base, with 15 bases separating them. The CDR3 nucleotides are TGTGCCAGTAGTGGCATTAGCGCAGGATCCTACGAGCAGTACTTC. It yields the protein CASSGISAGSYEQYF.

This clone appeared a single time. The gene calls are TRBV6-2 or TRBV6-3 and TRBJ2-1, with unresolved D. With 6 bases removed from V and 6 bases from J, the gap between germline ends came to 9 bases. Germline-derived CDR1 and CDR2 are MNHEY and SVGEGT. The CDR3 covers 12 residues. CDR3 DNA sequence: TGTGCCAGCAGCCGAAACAGCAATGAGCAGTTCTTC. This translates into CASSRNSNEQFF.

This clone was detected a few times. J is TRBJ1-5 and V is TRBV2; possible D gene TRBD1, 6 bases. CDR1 and CDR2 (germline): SNHLY, FYNNEI. V lost 7 bases to trimming and J lost 0 bases, with 7 bases between them. This CDR3 has 13 residues. The CDR3, as DNA: TGTGCCAGCAAGGGGGATAGCAATCAGCCCCAGCATTTT. Protein product: CASKGDSNQPQHF.

To note about this clone: This same CDR3 is encoded by further DNA sequences in the sample. DNA for the CDR3: TGTGCCAGCTCACCATCCAGCGACGAGCAGTACTTC. Amino acid sequence: CASSPSSDEQYF. J is TRBJ2-7 and V is TRBV18; D remains ambiguous. The germline V gene encodes CDR1 KGHSH and CDR2 LQKENI. Between the trimmed V and J ends, which lost 2 bases and 5 bases, there was a span of 7 bases. The CDR3 spans 12 residues.

CDR3 protein: CASSAGGWAEQYF. CDR3 bases: TGTGCCAGCAGCGCTGGGGGTTGGGCCGAGCAGTACTTC. The rearrangement links TRBV5-6 to TRBJ2-7, with D perhaps matching TRBD1 or TRBD2 (5 bases each). This CDR3 is built from 13 residues. V was pared by 4 bases and J by 6 bases, with 14 bases between. Germline values: CDR1 SGHDT, CDR2 YYEEEE.

The J gene is TRBJ2-1, the V gene TRBV21-1; TRBD2, the table's D call, was not compared with the DNA. TRBV21-1 is a recognized pseudogene. The CDR3 length is 16 residues. The DNA of the CDR3 is TGTGCCAGCAGCGGGTCTAGCGGGGGCTCCTACAATGAGCAGTTCTTC. This encodes CASSGSSGGSYNEQFF.

The chain links TRBV7-2 to TRBJ2-7, with D unclear. Germline V gives CDR1 SGHTA, CDR2 FQGNSA. The CDR3 is 13 residues long. V lost 4 bases to trimming and J lost 0 bases, with 7 bases between them. In DNA form, the CDR3 reads TGTGCCAGCAGCTCCCAATCCTCCTACGAGCAGTACTTC. Amino acid sequence: CASSSQSSYEQYF.

This clone was seen only once. This chain links TRBV20-1 with TRBJ1-2; D unclear. The germline V and J ends were trimmed by 6 bases and 3 bases, with 8 bases remaining between them. CDR1 is DFQATT, CDR2 SNEGSKA, per germline (reference sequence). The CDR3 spans 11 residues. CDR3 bases: TGCAGTGCCCACTTAGACTATGGCTACACCTTC. Its protein product is CSAHLDYGYTF.

The DNA of the CDR3 is TGTGCCAGCAGTCCGGGAGGATTAGAAGGTGGCTACACCTTC. It codes for CASSPGGLEGGYTF. The chain carries TRBV6-5 and TRBJ1-2, with D hard to call. Germline CDR1 is MNHEY and CDR2 is SVGAGI. The CDR3 length is 14 residues. V dropped 5 bases and J dropped 7 bases, with 17 bases sitting between them.